Listed below are T cell receptor beta chains from one sample, sequenced in a study of blood T cell repertoires in COVID-19. The data were produced by immunoSEQ multiplex PCR, yet TCRdb's version contains in-frame clones alone and is incomplete. This table has hundreds of thousands of clones, 80% to 90% appearing once. Sequenced material: PBMCs or T cells enriched from blood (not recorded which). These receptors all come from a woman between 18 and 29 years old who had recovered from COVID-19. Each CDR3 is given with its conserved first and last residue. D genes are given only for firm matches. A row's size may be missing; if present it is once, few, many or a size class.

abundance: NA
v_gene: TRBV28
d_gene: TRBD1
j_gene: TRBJ2-1
CDR3aa: CASSDRAFYNEQFF
CDR3nt: TGTGCCAGCAGCGACAGGGCGTTCTACAATGAGCAGTTCTTC

abundance: NA
v_gene: TRBV12-5
d_gene: TRBD1
j_gene: TRBJ1-2
CDR3aa: CASGPLRDSYGYTF
CDR3nt: TGTGCTAGTGGCCCCCTCCGGGACAGCTATGGCTACACCTTC

abundance: NA
v_gene: TRBV25-1
d_gene: NA
j_gene: TRBJ1-3
CDR3aa: CASSEGSGSYGNTIYF
CDR3nt: TGTGCCAGCAGTGAAGGGTCAGGATCCTATGGAAACACCATATATTTT

abundance: NA
v_gene: TRBV9
d_gene: NA
j_gene: TRBJ1-2
CDR3aa: CASTPPGINYGYTF
CDR3nt: TGTGCCAGCACCCCCCCCGGGATCAACTATGGCTACACCTTC

abundance: NA
v_gene: TRBV28
d_gene: NA
j_gene: TRBJ1-1
CDR3aa: CASSDSHTEAFF
CDR3nt: TGTGCCAGCAGCGACAGCCACACTGAAGCTTTCTTT

abundance: NA
v_gene: TRBV7-8
d_gene: NA
j_gene: TRBJ1-3
CDR3aa: CASSLGVGRADGNTIYF
CDR3nt: TGTGCCAGCAGCTTAGGAGTGGGCAGGGCTGATGGAAACACCATATATTTT

abundance: NA
v_gene: TRBV24-1
d_gene: NA
j_gene: TRBJ1-5
CDR3aa: CATSDLNSSNQPQHF
CDR3nt: TGTGCCACCAGTGATTTGAACAGTAGCAATCAGCCCCAGCATTTT

abundance: once
v_gene: TRBV9
d_gene: NA
j_gene: TRBJ1-2
CDR3aa: CASRSIGNGYTF
CDR3nt: TGTGCCAGCAGGTCCATCGGTAATGGCTACACCTTC

abundance: NA
v_gene: TRBV6-4
d_gene: NA
j_gene: TRBJ1-4
CDR3aa: CASSEGFGQSNEKLFF
CDR3nt: TGTGCCAGCAGTGAAGGTTTTGGACAGAGTAATGAAAAACTGTTTTTT

abundance: NA
v_gene: TRBV7-2
d_gene: NA
j_gene: TRBJ1-5
CDR3aa: CASSRNRDTNQPQHF
CDR3nt: TGTGCCAGCAGCCGCAACCGGGACACCAATCAGCCCCAGCATTTT